This T cell receptor (beta chain) is drawn from a study of blood T cell repertoires in COVID-19. Across the study: Italy, Spain and the United States were the sources of the convalescent and acute COVID-19 samples.

V was clipped by 4 bases and J by 2 bases; unmatched bases: 3. This CDR3 has 15 residues. Germline CDR1 and CDR2: SNHLY and FYNNEI. Original processing notes: By means of reference gene primer amplification, nucleated cell counts were estimated. Generated by immunoSEQ multiplex PCR, the TCRdb table keeps only in-frame clones and is missing some. The V and J calls and clone size are taken from that table; D and trimming were inferred from the DNA. The sample contains fewer than 75,000 clones, roughly 86% of which appear only once. The origin of this receptor is a man aged 60-69 years with active or convalescent COVID-19. The specimen sequenced was peripheral blood. The gene calls are TRBV2 and TRBJ2-2; 8 bases match TRBD2. In DNA form, the CDR3 reads TGTGCCAGCAGTGGGCGGGGGGCCAACACCGGGGAGCTGTTTTTT. This gives the protein CASSGRGANTGELFF.